Listed below are T cell receptor beta chains from one sample, sequenced in a study of response to subunit inactivated influenza vaccine. TCRdb independently ran MiXCR on the RT-PCR reads; one entry per CDR3 protein. The profile shows a few hundred thousand distinct CDR3 sequences, 11% to 15% of them singletons. The sample consisted of PBMCs from blood, taken 12 days after vaccination. Receptors were obtained from a man aged 45-60 years who received an inactivated influenza vaccine. Both conserved end residues are part of each CDR3. D genes are given only for firm matches. Clone size is shown for a subset of rows, as once, few, many or a class of expanded clone.

len,abundance,d_gene,v_gene,j_gene,CDR3nt,CDR3aa
19,-,-,TRBV7-2,TRBJ2-6,TGTGCCAGCAGCGTACCGACAGCACACTTACTCTCCGGGGCCAACGTCCTGACTTTC,CASSVPTAHLLSGANVLTF
16,-,TRBD2,TRBV20-1,TRBJ2-1,TGCAGTGCTAGAGACCCTAGCGGGTTCCACTACAATGAGCAGTTCTTC,CSARDPSGFHYNEQFF
16,-,TRBD2,TRBV7-2,TRBJ2-3,TGTGCCAGCAGCTTAGAGCTAGCGGGAGGGCCGTATACGCAGTATTTT,CASSLELAGGPYTQYF
15,-,TRBD1,TRBV5-6,TRBJ1-4,TGTGCCAGCAGCCTGCGGACAGGAGTTAATGAAAAACTGTTTTTT,CASSLRTGVNEKLFF
16,few,-,TRBV6-1,TRBJ1-5,TGTGCCAGCAGCCGGCTGGGAGCCCATAGCAATCAGCCCCAGCATTTT,CASSRLGAHSNQPQHF
14,many,-,TRBV19,TRBJ2-6,TGTGCCAGTAGTGTCCGCTCTGGGGCCAACGTCCTGACTTTC,CASSVRSGANVLTF
14,-,-,TRBV20-1,TRBJ1-4,TGCAGTGCTAGCCTGTGGGGGCAAGGGGAAAAACTGTTTTTT,CSASLWGQGEKLFF
17,-,-,TRBV7-8,TRBJ2-3,TGTGCCAGCAGCTTAGCGCGTGAGGGGCCTAGCACAGATACGCAGTATTTT,CASSLAREGPSTDTQYF
13,many,-,TRBV12-3/TRBV12-4,TRBJ2-5,TGTGCCAGCAGTTCCACCGGGGTTGGGACCCAGTACTTC,CASSSTGVGTQYF
14,-,-,TRBV7-3,TRBJ2-7,TGTGCCAGCCCGTCGGAAGGGGAAGGCTACGAGCAGTACTTC,CASPSEGEGYEQYF
14,-,TRBD1,TRBV7-2,TRBJ2-2,TGTGCCAGCAGTCTAACAGGGGAAATCGGGGAGCTGTTTTTT,CASSLTGEIGELFF
14,many,-,TRBV4-3,TRBJ2-2,TGCGCCAGCAGCCAAGATGGGGGGAGCGGGGAGCTGTTTTTT,CASSQDGGSGELFF
16,few,TRBD2,TRBV11-2,TRBJ2-1,TGTGCCAGCAACTACGGCGGGGGTCACTCCTACAATGAGCAGTTCTTC,CASNYGGGHSYNEQFF
15,-,TRBD2,TRBV20-1,TRBJ2-3,TGCAGTGCTATCTCTATCTCGCGGGGGACAGATACGCAGTATTTT,CSAISISRGTDTQYF
16,few,-,TRBV7-6,TRBJ2-3,TGTGCCAGCAGCCTCCTTGGCGGCCTGGCGACAGATACGCAGTATTTT,CASSLLGGLATDTQYF
16,-,-,TRBV4-2,TRBJ2-1,TGTGCCAGCAGCCAAGAAGCCAGCAGCTCCTACAATGAGCAGTTCTTC,CASSQEASSSYNEQFF
13,few,-,TRBV7-8,TRBJ2-2,TGTGCCAGCAGCTCGGGATTGTCCGGGGAGCTGTTTTTT,CASSSGLSGELFF
13,few,TRBD1,TRBV5-1,TRBJ2-5,TGCGCCAGCAGTCCCGACAGGGTGGGGACCCAGTACTTC,CASSPDRVGTQYF
14,-,TRBD1,TRBV19,TRBJ2-7,TGTGCCAGTAGTATTTCGGGACAGGGGGCCCAGTTGCACTTC,CASSISGQGAQLHF
16,-,TRBD2,TRBV7-9,TRBJ2-7,TGTGCCAGCAGCTTAGCCCCTCCTAGCGGGGGGGCAGAGCAGTACTTC,CASSLAPPSGGAEQYF